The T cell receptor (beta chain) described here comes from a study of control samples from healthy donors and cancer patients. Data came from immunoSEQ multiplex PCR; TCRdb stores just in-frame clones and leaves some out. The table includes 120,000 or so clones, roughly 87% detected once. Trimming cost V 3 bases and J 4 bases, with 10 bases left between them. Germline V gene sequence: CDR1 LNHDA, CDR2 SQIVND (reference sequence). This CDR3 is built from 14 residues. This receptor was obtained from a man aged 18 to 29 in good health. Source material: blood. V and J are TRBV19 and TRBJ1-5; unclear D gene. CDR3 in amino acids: CASSMGRENQPQHF. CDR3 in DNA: TGTGCCAGTAGTATGGGGAGAGAGAATCAGCCCCAGCATTTT.